This TCR beta chain was sequenced in a study of OX40 agonist ivuxolimab in advanced cancers. Sequencing was performed with immunoSEQ multiplex PCR; in TCRdb, only in-frame clones are kept and a portion is missing. There are about 98,000 clones in the sample; 87% occur only once, and about 0.5% lies in the top ten. Trimming removed 2 bases from V and 10 bases from J, with 8 bases in between. Per the germline V gene, CDR1 is MNHEY and CDR2 is SVGAGI. CDR3 size: 11 residues. With respect to this clone: The antigen is unknown.

Study findings and constraints: Clonal expansion by week 6 occurred in CD4+ and CD8+ blood T cells (at 0.1 to 3.0 mg/kg).

The source of this sequence is an adult with an advanced solid tumor such as melanoma, head and neck, liver or kidney cancer. This sample comprised CD4+ or CD8+ T cells sorted from blood, obtained in a trial of the OX40 agonist ivuxolimab. This chain connects TRBV6-5 to TRBJ1-1; TRBD1 might be the D (5 bases). CDR3 in amino acids: CASSYSGGAFF. CDR3 DNA: TGTGCCAGCAGTTACAGCGGGGGAGCTTTCTTT.